This TCR beta chain was profiled in a study of cytomegalovirus exposure and HLA in healthy donors. Across the whole study: Genotyping of about 400 donors showed that 80% to 85% belonged to the Caucasian-associated ancestry cluster. Study-level results: An analysis was carried out at a later point. It showed that HLA-associated TCR beta chains were more clonally expanded than equally common non-associated chains. Analysis was carried out at a later point, and it linked a missense DCLRE1C variant to TCR beta V- and J-gene trimming. The study listed roughly 160 cytomegalovirus-associated TCR beta chains.

The sample holds one count of this clone. Its cognate antigen is unknown. Here the CDR3 omits its conserved ending phenylalanine or tryptophan, so a read error is the likely source. No DNA is shown, since the ends of the CDR3 on it are uncertain; the CDR3 is the one TCRdb lists. The PCR had 60 Vbeta and 13 Jbeta primers. The method was immunoSEQ multiplex PCR; TCRdb's version includes in-frame clones alone and lacks a portion of them. This table holds some 65,000 clones, around 70% found once. The CDR3 adds up to 9 amino acids, both ends counted. The germline V gene has CDR1 SEHNR and CDR2 FQNEAQ (reference sequence).

The sequencing sample was made of PBMCs. The TCR originated in a woman aged 25 to 39 in good health and CMV-seronegative. The rearrangement links TRBV7-9 to TRBJ1-1; TRBD1 is the table's D call and was not checked against the DNA. CDR3 protein: CASSLRDIL.